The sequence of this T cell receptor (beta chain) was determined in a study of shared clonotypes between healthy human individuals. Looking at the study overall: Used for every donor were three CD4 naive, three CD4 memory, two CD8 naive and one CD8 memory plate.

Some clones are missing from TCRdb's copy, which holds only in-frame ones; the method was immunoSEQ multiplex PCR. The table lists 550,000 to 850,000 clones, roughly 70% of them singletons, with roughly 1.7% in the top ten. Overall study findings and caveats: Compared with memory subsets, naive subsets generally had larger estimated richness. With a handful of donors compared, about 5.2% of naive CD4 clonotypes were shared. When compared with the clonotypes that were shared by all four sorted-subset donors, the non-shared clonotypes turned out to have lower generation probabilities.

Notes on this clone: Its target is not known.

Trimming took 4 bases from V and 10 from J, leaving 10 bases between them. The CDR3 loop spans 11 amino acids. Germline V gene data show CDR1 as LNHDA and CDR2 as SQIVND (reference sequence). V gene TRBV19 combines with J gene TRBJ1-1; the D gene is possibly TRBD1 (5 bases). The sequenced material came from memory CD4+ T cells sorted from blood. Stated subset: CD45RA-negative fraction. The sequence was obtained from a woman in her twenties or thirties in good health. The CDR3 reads CASSTAGRAFF. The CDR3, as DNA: TGTGCCAGTAGTACGGCAGGGAGAGCTTTCTTT.